The 20 T cell receptor beta chains reported below all come from one sample, sequenced in a study of blood T cell repertoires in COVID-19. TCRdb keeps only in-frame clones here, not all; method: immunoSEQ multiplex PCR. The sample shows roughly 140,000 clones, approximately 80% of them seen only once. Sequencing was done on a sample of peripheral blood. These TCRs come from a woman in her sixties or seventies with acute or convalescent COVID-19.

The V gene is TRBV7-8, the J gene TRBJ2-3; 7 bases agree with TRBD2. After removal of 0 bases from V and 0 bases from J, the junction contained 3 bases not matched to a gene. The CDR3 extends over 16 amino acids. Germline V lookup: CDR1 SGHVS, CDR2 FQNEAQ. CDR3 nucleotides: TGTGCCAGCAGCTTAGCGGTTAGCGGGAGCACAGATACGCAGTATTTT. This gives the protein CASSLAVSGSTDTQYF.

This clone was seen once. This sequence joins TRBV27 and TRBJ2-1; 12 nucleotides match TRBD2. The CDR3 spans 16 residues. The germline V gene encodes CDR1 MNHEY and CDR2 SMNVEV (reference sequence). Trimming removed 3 bases from V and 3 bases from J; junction bases left unmatched: 3. CDR3 protein: CASSFGTSGFYNEQFF. CDR3 bases: TGTGCCAGCAGTTTCGGGACTAGCGGGTTCTACAATGAGCAGTTCTTC.

This clone was detected once. The chain links TRBV28 to TRBJ2-1; no definite D call. Trimming cost V 6 bases and J 4 bases, with 13 bases left between them. The V gene's germline CDR1 is MDHEN and CDR2 SYDVKM. The CDR3 has 14 amino acids. CDR3 in amino acids: CASRAYSIYNEQFF. The CDR3 coding sequence is TGTGCCAGCAGAGCATATAGCATTTACAATGAGCAGTTCTTC.

The rearrangement uses TRBV10-2 and TRBJ1-2, with D uncertain. Germline V gene data show CDR1 as WSHSY and CDR2 as SAAADI. The length of the CDR3 is 12 residues. V was clipped by 2 bases and J by 6 bases, with 7 bases between them. CDR3 DNA: TGCGCCAGCAGTGAGAGGAGGGATGGCTACACCTTC. Residues: CASSERRDGYTF.

CDR3 loop: CASSSRATSYEQYF. For the CDR3, the DNA is TGTGCCAGCTCTAGCAGGGCGACATCCTACGAGCAGTACTTC. The V and J genes are TRBV18 and TRBJ2-7, with a tentative D call TRBD1 (5 bases). V lost 6 bases, J lost 1 base, and 13 bases lay in between. This CDR3 contains 14 residues. Germline CDR1 is KGHSH and CDR2 is LQKENI. Based on the CDR3 plus reference TRBV18 and TRBJ2-7, the full variable domain is NAGVMQNPRHLVRRRGQEARLRCSPMKGHSHVYWYRQLPEEGLKFMVYLQKENIIDESGMPKERFSAEFPKEGPSILRIQQVVRGDSAAYFCASSSRATSYEQYFGPGTRLTVT.

The chain joins TRBV11-2 to TRBJ2-3; possible D gene TRBD2, 6 bases. This CDR3 has 16 amino acids. Germline V gives CDR1 SGHAT, CDR2 FQNNGV. V was cut by 4 bases and J by 0 bases, with 14 bases left in between. CDR3 amino acids: CASSSLERVSTDTQYF. CDR3 DNA sequence: TGTGCCAGCAGCTCCCTGGAGCGGGTTAGCACAGATACGCAGTATTTT. The full variable domain, completed using reference TRBV11-2 and TRBJ2-3, is EAGVAQSPRYKIIEKRQSVAFWCNPISGHATLYWYQQILGQGPKLLIQFQNNGVVDDSQLPKDRFSAERLKGVDSTLKIQPAKLEDSAVYLCASSSLERVSTDTQYFGPGTRLTVL.

The chain is built from TRBV5-4 and TRBJ1-1; a weak D match, TRBD1 (6 bases). This CDR3 is built from 15 residues. Trimming left V 3 bases short and J 1 base short, with 13 bases between. Germline V gene lookup returns CDR1 SGHNT and CDR2 YYREEE (reference sequence). CDR3 nucleotide sequence: TGTGCCAGCAGCTACAGGGCCCGGTCGAACACTGAAGCTTTCTTT. Translated, it gives CASSYRARSNTEAFF.

This sequence joins TRBV30 and TRBJ1-3, with D unresolved. This CDR3 has 15 amino acids. V was cut by 2 bases and J by 0 bases, with 11 bases left in between. Germline CDR1 and CDR2: GTSNPN and SVGIG (reference sequence). For the CDR3, the DNA is TGTGCCTGGAGTAGGACGGGGAGCTCTGGAAACACCATATATTTT. Its translation is CAWSRTGSSGNTIYF.

The chain carries TRBV23-1 and TRBJ2-7; 8 nucleotides align to TRBD1. TRBV23-1 is recorded as an ORF, its role being uncertain. CDR3 length equals 16 residues. With 3 bases clipped from V and 4 bases from J, the junction kept 11 bases outside the gene matches. The CDR3 DNA reads as TGCGCCAGCAGTCATCCGCGGGACAGGTGCTCTTACGAGCAGTACTTC. This translates into CASSHPRDRCSYEQYF.

V gene TRBV6-5 combines with J gene TRBJ1-1, with 8 nucleotides matching TRBD1. CDR1 and CDR2 (germline): MNHEY, SVGAGI. Trimming at V came to 6 bases and at J to 10 bases, leaving 16 bases not matched to a gene. The CDR3 is 15 residues long. The CDR3 spells CASSLTTGQGRRAFF. CDR3 coding DNA: TGTGCCAGCAGCCTGACCACCGGACAGGGTAGGCGAGCTTTCTTT.

V and J are TRBV11-2 and TRBJ1-2; 8 bases are shared with TRBD1. Losses at the gene ends were 3 bases for V and 4 bases for J; bases not matched to a gene: 7. CDR1 and CDR2 from the germline V gene are SGHAT and FQNNGV. The CDR3 has 15 residues. CDR3 sequence reads: CASSFGQGRIYGYTF. The CDR3 bases are TGTGCCAGCAGCTTTGGACAGGGACGCATCTATGGCTACACCTTC.

This clone was recorded a few times. The gene calls are TRBV5-7 and TRBJ1-5, with 12 nucleotides matching TRBD1. TRBV5-7 counts as an open reading frame of uncertain function. Germline trimming cut 0 bases from V and 7 bases from J; bases unmatched to any gene: 2. The CDR3 sequence is 15 residues long. CDR3 DNA sequence: TGTGCCAGCAGCTTGGTGGGACAGGGGGCCCAGCCCCAGCATTTT. Translating gives CASSLVGQGAQPQHF.

The chain carries TRBV10-2 and TRBJ1-1; 7 bases are shared with TRBD1. Germline V lookup: CDR1 WSHSY, CDR2 SAAADI. With V trimmed by 8 bases and J by 1 base, 4 bases remained unmatched. The CDR3 is 13 residues long. CDR3 in amino acids: CASGDRENTEAFF. The CDR3 DNA sequence: TGCGCCAGCGGCGACAGGGAGAACACTGAAGCTTTCTTT.

This clone was counted a single time. J is TRBJ1-6 and V is TRBV11-2; TRBD1 matches 7 bases. CDR1 is SGHAT, CDR2 FQNNGV, per germline. This CDR3 has 15 amino acids. Unmatched junction bases numbered 4, after V lost 1 base and J lost 7 bases. The chain's CDR3 is CASSLATGVNSPLHF. The CDR3 nucleotides are TGTGCCAGCAGCTTAGCTACAGGGGTGAATTCACCCCTCCACTTT.

This rearrangement joins TRBV6-1 to TRBJ2-1; D possibly corresponds to TRBD2 (6 bases). Per germline, CDR1 MNHNS and CDR2 SASEGT. The CDR3 contains 16 residues. V shed 2 bases and J shed 7 bases, with 18 bases lying between them. The CDR3: CASSESSTGVWNEQFF. CDR3 bases: TGTGCCAGCAGTGAAAGTTCGACGGGAGTTTGGAATGAGCAGTTCTTC.

The chain has TRBV5-4 and TRBJ2-7; 8 bases match TRBD2. V was pared by 6 bases and J by 6 bases, with 11 bases of the junction left unmatched. This CDR3 has 14 residues. The germline gives CDR1 SGHNT, CDR2 YYREEE (reference sequence). CDR3 in DNA: TGTGCCAGCACCGGTGGGGGGGCGGGAGGCGAGCAGTACTTC. This sequence encodes CASTGGGAGGEQYF.

This clone was observed once. The CDR3 loop reads CASSQDSLDLANYGYTF. CDR3 nucleotide sequence: TGTGCCAGCAGCCAAGATAGTTTGGATCTAGCTAACTATGGCTACACCTTC. The chain is built from TRBV4-2 and TRBJ1-2; D gene unclear. The CDR3 covers 17 residues. In germline, CDR1 is LGHNA, CDR2 YNFKEQ. Trimming left V 0 bases short and J 0 bases short, with 14 bases between.

The chain combines TRBV5-1 with TRBJ2-3; the match to TRBD1 covers 7 bases. The CDR3 extends over 14 amino acids. CDR1 and CDR2 from the germline V gene are SGHRS and YFSETQ. Trimming cost V 7 bases and J 3 bases; bases outside gene matches: 8. The CDR3 DNA reads TGCGCCAGCGGATCGACAGGGACAACAGATACGCAGTATTTT. It encodes CASGSTGTTDTQYF.

This chain connects TRBV5-1 to TRBJ2-7, with 9 bases that match TRBD1. Germline V gene sequence: CDR1 SGHRS, CDR2 YFSETQ. V gave up 1 base and J gave up 3 bases; unmatched junction bases: 5. CDR3 length: 15 amino acids. The CDR3 bases are TGCGCCAGCAGCTTGACTGGGACAGGGAACTACGAGCAGTACTTC. Encoded protein: CASSLTGTGNYEQYF.

The chain combines TRBV9 with TRBJ2-3; 8 bases are a match to TRBD2. Trimming at V came to 1 base and at J to 3 bases, leaving 7 bases not matched to a gene. The CDR3 runs 16 residues. CDR1 is SGDLS and CDR2 is YYNGEE in the germline V gene. The CDR3 region has the DNA TGTGCCAGCAGCGTAATGGGCACTAGCGGAACAGATACGCAGTATTTT. It yields the protein CASSVMGTSGTDTQYF.